This T cell receptor beta chain was identified in a study of blood T cell repertoires in COVID-19. In the study overall: COVID-19 samples from acute and convalescent phases originated in the United States, Italy and Spain. PBMCs, B-cell-depleted T cells, or T cells were the source of the cDNA or gDNA that made up the material.

This clone has only one observation. Authors' methods: Estimation of nucleated cell counts relied on the amplification of reference gene primers. Clones were sequenced by immunoSEQ multiplex PCR, and TCRdb holds only the in-frame ones, with some missing. That table furnishes V, J and clone size, whereas the DNA furnished D and trimming. The repertoire holds around 300,000 clones, just under 85% seen once, with around 4.5% in the top ten. The CDR3 is made up of 16 amino acids. Germline CDR1 is SGHVS and CDR2 is FQNEAQ. Trimming stripped 5 bases from V and 3 bases from J, with 17 bases between. The source of this sequence is a woman in her forties or fifties with active or convalescent COVID-19. The chain joins TRBV7-8 to TRBJ1-5; D is unclear. The sequencing sample was made of peripheral blood. This chain's CDR3 is CASSPSRLSFNQPQHF. CDR3 in DNA: TGTGCCAGCAGCCCCAGTAGACTCAGCTTCAATCAGCCCCAGCATTTT.